This T cell receptor beta chain was identified in a study of cytomegalovirus exposure and HLA in healthy donors. Broader study findings: Within a later analysis, the majority of CMV-associated TCR beta chains appeared HLA-restricted. Presence/absence analyses took donor sequencing depth as roughly uniform. A later analysis linked a missense variant in DCLRE1C to the trimming of TCR beta V and J genes.

As concerns this clone: The target antigen is unknown.

Germline V CDR1 and CDR2: MNHNS, SASEGT. The CDR3 spans 14 residues. Trimming took 2 bases from V and 7 from J; bases not matched to a gene: 5. The PCR had 60 Vbeta and 13 Jbeta primers. Sequenced by immunoSEQ multiplex PCR; TCRdb stores in-frame clones only, minus some. The repertoire includes 99,000 or so clones, nearly 85% of them detected once, and 5% to 6.5% sits in the top ten. This clonotype was sampled from a man aged 18 to 29 in good health and CMV-seronegative. Input material: PBMCs. The genes are TRBV6-1 and TRBJ2-1; 7 positions agree with TRBD2. CDR3 loop: CASSEIAGMNEQFF. The CDR3 nucleotides read TGTGCCAGCAGTGAAATAGCGGGCATGAATGAGCAGTTCTTC.